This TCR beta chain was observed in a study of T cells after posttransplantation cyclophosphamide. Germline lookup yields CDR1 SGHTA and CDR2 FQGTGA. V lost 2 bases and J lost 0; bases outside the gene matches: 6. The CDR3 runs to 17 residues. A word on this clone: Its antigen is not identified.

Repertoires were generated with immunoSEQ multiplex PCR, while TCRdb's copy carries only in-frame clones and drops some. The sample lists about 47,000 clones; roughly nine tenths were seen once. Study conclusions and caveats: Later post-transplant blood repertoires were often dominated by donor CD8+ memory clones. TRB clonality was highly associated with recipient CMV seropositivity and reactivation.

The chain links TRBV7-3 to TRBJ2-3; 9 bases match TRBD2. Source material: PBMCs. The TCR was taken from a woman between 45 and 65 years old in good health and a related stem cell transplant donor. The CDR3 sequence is CASSLSSSGASTDTQYF. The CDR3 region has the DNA TGTGCCAGCAGCTTATCCTCTAGCGGGGCTAGCACAGATACGCAGTATTTT.